This TCR beta chain was captured by sequencing in a study of shared clonotypes between healthy human individuals. Trimming shortened V by 4 bases and J by 7 bases, and 23 bases separated the two germline ends. The germline V gene has CDR1 MNHEY and CDR2 SMNVEV (reference sequence). The CDR3 is made up of 16 amino acids. Notes on this clone: Its antigen remains unknown.

The data were produced by immunoSEQ multiplex PCR, yet TCRdb's version contains in-frame clones alone and is incomplete. The sample records 300,000 or so clones, 74% being singletons. Study results and limitations: Clonotypes that were shared across a few donors made up roughly 5% of naive CD4 clonotypes. Larger richness was generally estimated for naive than memory subsets.

Donors comprised healthy HIV-negative adults lacking recent acute infections or vaccinations. The TCR was taken from a man in his thirties or forties in good health. The sequencing input was memory CD4+ T cells sorted from blood. Subset meaning: CD45RA-negative fraction. The gene calls are TRBV27 and TRBJ2-7; D remains unclear. The CDR3 protein is CASSSYPIASPIEQYF. The CDR3 region has the DNA TGTGCCAGCAGTTCATATCCTATAGCTTCCCCGATTGAGCAGTACTTC.